What follows describes a single TCR beta chain. Its antigen remains unknown. The data belong to a study of cytomegalovirus exposure and HLA in healthy donors. Whole-study results and caveats: A later analysis found TCR association rates differed by HLA locus, highest for DRB1 and lowest for HLA-C.

The germline gives CDR1 MDHEN, CDR2 SYDVKM. CDR3 length equals 13 residues. The V end was cut by 3 bases, the J end by 7 bases, with 12 bases between. 60 Vbeta and 13 Jbeta primers were used in PCR. Clones were read by immunoSEQ multiplex PCR, and TCRdb kept only the in-frame ones, dropping some. This repertoire includes around 58,000 clones. The chain uses TRBV28 and TRBJ1-1, with D perhaps matching TRBD1 (5 bases). The sequenced sample was PBMCs. The TCR was taken from a man in his fifties or sixties in good health and CMV-seropositive. The chain's CDR3 is CASSFMAGIEAFF. The CDR3 DNA reads TGTGCCAGCAGTTTCATGGCAGGGATTGAAGCTTTCTTT.